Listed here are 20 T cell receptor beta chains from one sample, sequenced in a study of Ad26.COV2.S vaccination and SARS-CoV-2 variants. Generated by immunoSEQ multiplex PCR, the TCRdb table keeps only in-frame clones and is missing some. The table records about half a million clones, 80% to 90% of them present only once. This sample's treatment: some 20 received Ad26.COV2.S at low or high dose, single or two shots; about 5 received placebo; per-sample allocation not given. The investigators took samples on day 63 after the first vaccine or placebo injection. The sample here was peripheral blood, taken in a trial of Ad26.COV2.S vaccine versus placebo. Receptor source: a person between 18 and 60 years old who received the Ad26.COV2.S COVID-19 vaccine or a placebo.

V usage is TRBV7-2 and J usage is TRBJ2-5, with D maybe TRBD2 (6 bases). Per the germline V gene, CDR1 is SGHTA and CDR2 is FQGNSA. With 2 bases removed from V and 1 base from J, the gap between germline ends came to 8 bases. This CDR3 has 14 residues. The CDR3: CASSLWRGQETQYF. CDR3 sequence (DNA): TGTGCCAGCAGCTTATGGCGGGGCCAAGAGACCCAGTACTTC.

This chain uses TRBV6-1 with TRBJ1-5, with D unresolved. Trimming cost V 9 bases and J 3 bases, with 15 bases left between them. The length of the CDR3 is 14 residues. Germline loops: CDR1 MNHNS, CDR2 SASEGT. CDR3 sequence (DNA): TGTGCCAGTTTCACGGGAAGACACAATCAGCCCCAGCATTTT. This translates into CASFTGRHNQPQHF.

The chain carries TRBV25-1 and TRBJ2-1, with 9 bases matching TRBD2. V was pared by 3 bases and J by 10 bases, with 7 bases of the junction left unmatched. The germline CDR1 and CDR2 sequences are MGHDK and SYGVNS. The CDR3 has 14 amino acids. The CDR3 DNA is TGTGCCAGCAGTGACCAACCGCGGGGGGGCGAGCAGTTCTTC. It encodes CASSDQPRGGEQFF.

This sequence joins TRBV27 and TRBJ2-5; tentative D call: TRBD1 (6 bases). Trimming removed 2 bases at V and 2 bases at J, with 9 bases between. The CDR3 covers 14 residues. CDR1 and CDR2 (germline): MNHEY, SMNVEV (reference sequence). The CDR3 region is CASSLGTLQETQYF. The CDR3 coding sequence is TGTGCCAGCAGTTTAGGGACACTTCAAGAGACCCAGTACTTC.

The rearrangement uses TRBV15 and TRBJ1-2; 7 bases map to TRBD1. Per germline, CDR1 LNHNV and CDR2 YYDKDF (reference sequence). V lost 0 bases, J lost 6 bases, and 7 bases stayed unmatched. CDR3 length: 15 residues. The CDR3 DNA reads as TGTGCCACCAGCAGAGATCAAGGGACAGCCGATGGCTACACCTTC. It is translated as CATSRDQGTADGYTF.

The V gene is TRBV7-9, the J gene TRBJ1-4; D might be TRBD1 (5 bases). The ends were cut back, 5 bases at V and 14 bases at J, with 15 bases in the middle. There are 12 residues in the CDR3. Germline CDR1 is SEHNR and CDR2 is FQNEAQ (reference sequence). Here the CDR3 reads CASSTDSFRLFF. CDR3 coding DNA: TGTGCCAGCAGCACCGACAGCTTTCGCCTGTTTTTT.

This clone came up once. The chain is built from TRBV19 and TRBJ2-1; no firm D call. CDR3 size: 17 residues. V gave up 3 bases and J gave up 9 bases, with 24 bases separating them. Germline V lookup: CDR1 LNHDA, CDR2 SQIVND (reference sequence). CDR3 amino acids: CASSIWRLAAGDGEQFF. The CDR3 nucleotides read TGTGCCAGTAGTATTTGGCGATTGGCAGCCGGAGACGGTGAGCAGTTCTTC.

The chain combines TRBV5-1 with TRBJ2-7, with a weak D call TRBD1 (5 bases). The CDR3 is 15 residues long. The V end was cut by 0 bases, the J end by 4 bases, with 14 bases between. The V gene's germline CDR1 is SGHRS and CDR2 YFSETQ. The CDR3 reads CASSLGQGRLYEQYF. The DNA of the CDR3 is TGCGCCAGCAGCTTGGGGCAGGGCCGTCTATACGAGCAGTACTTC.

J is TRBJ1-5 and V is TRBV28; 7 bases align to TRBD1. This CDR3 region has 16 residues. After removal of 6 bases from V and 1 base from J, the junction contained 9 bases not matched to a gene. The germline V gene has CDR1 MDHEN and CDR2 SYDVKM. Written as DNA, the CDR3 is TGTGCCAGCAGAGCTATGACAGGGTCGAGCAATCAGCCCCAGCATTTT. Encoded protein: CASRAMTGSSNQPQHF.

The CDR3 nucleotides are TGTGCCAGCAGCTTAGGGGACAGATCCGGCTACACCTTC. It codes for CASSLGDRSGYTF. This chain links TRBV11-1 with TRBJ1-2; 7 bases line up with TRBD1. The CDR3 totals 13 residues. Germline CDR1 SGHAT, CDR2 FQDESV (reference sequence). The V gene end was trimmed by 1 base and the J gene end by 8 bases; junction bases not matched to a gene: 4.

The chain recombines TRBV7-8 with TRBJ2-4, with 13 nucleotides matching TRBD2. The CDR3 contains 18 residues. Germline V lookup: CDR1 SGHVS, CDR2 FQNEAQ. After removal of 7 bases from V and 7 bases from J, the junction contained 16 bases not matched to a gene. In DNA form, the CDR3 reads TGTGCCAGCACCCCGTCATGGACTAGCGGGAGATGGGACAACATTCAGTACTTC. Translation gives CASTPSWTSGRWDNIQYF.

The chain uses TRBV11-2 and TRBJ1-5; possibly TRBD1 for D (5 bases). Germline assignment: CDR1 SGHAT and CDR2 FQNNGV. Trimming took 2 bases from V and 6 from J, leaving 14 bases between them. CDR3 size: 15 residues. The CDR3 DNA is TGTGCCAGCAGCTTAATTGCAGGGACCGGTCAGCCCCAGCATTTT. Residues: CASSLIAGTGQPQHF.

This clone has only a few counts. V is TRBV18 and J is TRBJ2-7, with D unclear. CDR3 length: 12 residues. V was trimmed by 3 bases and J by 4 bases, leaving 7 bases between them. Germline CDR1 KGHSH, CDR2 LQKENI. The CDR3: CASSPAAYEQYF. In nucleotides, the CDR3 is TGTGCCAGCTCACCGGCTGCGTACGAGCAGTACTTC.

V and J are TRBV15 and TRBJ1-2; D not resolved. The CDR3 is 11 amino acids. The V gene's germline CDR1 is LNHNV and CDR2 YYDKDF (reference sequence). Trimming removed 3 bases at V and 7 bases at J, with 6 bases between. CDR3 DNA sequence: TGTGCCACCAGCAGTAACGCTGGCTACACCTTC. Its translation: CATSSNAGYTF. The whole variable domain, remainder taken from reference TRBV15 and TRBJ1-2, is DAMVIQNPRYQVTQFGKPVTLSCSQTLNHNVMYWYQQKSSQAPKLLFHYYDKDFNNEADTPDNFQSRRPNTSFCFLDIRSPGLGDTAMYLCATSSNAGYTFGSGTRLTVV.

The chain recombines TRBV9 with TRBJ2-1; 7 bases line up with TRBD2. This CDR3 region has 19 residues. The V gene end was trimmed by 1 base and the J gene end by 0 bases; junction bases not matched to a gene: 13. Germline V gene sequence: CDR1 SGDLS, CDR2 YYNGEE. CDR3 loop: CASSVSVWDYQNSYNEQFF. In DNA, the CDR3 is TGTGCCAGCAGCGTAAGTGTATGGGACTACCAGAACTCCTACAATGAGCAGTTCTTC.

CDR3 in DNA: TGTGCCAGCAGCTTAGGCAGGTCCTACAATGAGCAGTTCTTC. Its protein is CASSLGRSYNEQFF. The rearrangement joins TRBV5-6 to TRBJ2-1; unclear D gene. The germline V gene encodes CDR1 SGHDT and CDR2 YYEEEE. There are 14 residues in the CDR3. Deletions cut 2 bases from V and 1 base from J, with 7 bases between.

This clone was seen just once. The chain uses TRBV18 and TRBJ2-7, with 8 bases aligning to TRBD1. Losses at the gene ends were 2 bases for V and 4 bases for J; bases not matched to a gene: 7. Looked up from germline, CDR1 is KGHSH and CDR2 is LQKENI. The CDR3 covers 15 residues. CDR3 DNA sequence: TGTGCCAGCTCACCAGGGGCAGGGGGCGTTTACGAGCAGTACTTC. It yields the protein CASSPGAGGVYEQYF.

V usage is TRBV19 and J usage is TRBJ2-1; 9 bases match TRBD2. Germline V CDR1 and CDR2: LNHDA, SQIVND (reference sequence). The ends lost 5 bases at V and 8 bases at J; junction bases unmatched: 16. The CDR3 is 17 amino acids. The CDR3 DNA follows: TGTGCCAGTAGTGCTCTGCCTGACAGCGGGAGGTCGCATGAGCAGTTCTTC. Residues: CASSALPDSGRSHEQFF.

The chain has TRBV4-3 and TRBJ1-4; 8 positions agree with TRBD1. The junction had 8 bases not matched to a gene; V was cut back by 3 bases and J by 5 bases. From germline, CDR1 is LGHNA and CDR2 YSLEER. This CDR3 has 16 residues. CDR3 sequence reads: CASSHKRRQGNEKLFF. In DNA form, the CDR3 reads TGCGCCAGCAGCCACAAAAGACGACAGGGGAATGAAAAACTGTTTTTT.

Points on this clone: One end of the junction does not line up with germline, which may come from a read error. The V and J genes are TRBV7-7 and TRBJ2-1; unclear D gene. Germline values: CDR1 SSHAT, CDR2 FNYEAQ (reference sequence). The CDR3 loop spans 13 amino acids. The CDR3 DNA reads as TGTGCTAGCAGCGCCAATACCGGACGTGAGCAGTTCTTC. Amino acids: CASSANTGREQFF.